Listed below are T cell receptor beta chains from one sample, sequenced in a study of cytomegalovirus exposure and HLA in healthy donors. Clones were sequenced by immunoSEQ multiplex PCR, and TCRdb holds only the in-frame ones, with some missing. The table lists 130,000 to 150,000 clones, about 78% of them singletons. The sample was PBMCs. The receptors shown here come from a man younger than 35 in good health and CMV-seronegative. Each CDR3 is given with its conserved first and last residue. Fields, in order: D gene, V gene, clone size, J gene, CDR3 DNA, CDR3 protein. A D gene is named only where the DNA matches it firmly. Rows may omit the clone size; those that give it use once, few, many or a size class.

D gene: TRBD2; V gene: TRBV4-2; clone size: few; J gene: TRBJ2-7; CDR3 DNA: TGTGCCAGCAGCCAAACCCGGACTAGCGGAGGAGAGCAGTACTTC; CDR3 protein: CASSQTRTSGGEQYF
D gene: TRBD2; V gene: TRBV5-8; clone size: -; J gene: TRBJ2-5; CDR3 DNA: TGTGCCAGCAGCTTGGCGGTAGCGGGGGGGCCCATTGAGGCCCAGTACTTC; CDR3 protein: CASSLAVAGGPIEAQYF
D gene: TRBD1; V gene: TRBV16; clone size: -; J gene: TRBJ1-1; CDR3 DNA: TGTGCCAGCAGCCAATCGACAGGGCCCGTTGGGGCTTTCTTT; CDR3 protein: CASSQSTGPVGAFF
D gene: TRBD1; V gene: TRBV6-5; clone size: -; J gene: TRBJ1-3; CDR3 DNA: TGTGCCAGCAGAGAGGACAGGGCTTGGGGAAACACCATATATTTT; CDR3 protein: CASREDRAWGNTIYF
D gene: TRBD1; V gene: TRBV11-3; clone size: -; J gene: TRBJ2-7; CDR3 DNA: TGTGCCAGCAGCGAGGGGACAGGGAATTTCGACGAGCAGTACTTC; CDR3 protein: CASSEGTGNFDEQYF
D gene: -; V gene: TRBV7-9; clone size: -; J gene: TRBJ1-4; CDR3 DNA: TGTGCCAGCAGCTTAGACAGTAATGAAAAACTGTTTTTT; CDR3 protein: CASSLDSNEKLFF
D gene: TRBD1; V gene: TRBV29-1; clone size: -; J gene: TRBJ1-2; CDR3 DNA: TGCAGCTCCTACGGGGGACAGAGATATGGCTACACCTTC; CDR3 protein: CSSYGGQRYGYTF
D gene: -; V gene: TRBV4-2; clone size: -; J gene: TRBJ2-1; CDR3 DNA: TGTGCCAGCAGCCAAGATAGAGGGAGTTGGGTTCAGTTCTTC; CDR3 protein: CASSQDRGSWVQFF
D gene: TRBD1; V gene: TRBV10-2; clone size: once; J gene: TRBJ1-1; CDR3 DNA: TGCGCCAGCCAAACCGGGACAGGGGCTGAAGCTTTCTTT; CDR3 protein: CASQTGTGAEAFF
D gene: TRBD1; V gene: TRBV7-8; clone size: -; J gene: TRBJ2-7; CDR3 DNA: TGTGCCAGCAGCTACCGGGACAGGATCACCTACGAGCAGTACTTC; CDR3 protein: CASSYRDRITYEQYF
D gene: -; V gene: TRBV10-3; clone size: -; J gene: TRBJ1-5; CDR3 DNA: TGTGCCATCAGTGAGGGGAGGGGCGGTCAGCCCCAGCATTTT; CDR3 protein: CAISEGRGGQPQHF
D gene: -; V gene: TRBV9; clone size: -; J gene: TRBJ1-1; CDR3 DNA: TGTGCCAGCAGCGTAGTGGGGGCGAACACTGAAGCTTTCTTT; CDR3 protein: CASSVVGANTEAFF
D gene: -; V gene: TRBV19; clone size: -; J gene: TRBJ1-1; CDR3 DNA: TGTGCCAGTAGTAGACAGGCGAGGGGGACTGAAGCTTTCTTT; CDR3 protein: CASSRQARGTEAFF
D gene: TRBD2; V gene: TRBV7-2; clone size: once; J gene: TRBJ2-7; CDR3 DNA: TGTGCCAGCAGCTTAACTAGCGGGACCACTTACTACGAGCAGTACTTC; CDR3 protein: CASSLTSGTTYYEQYF
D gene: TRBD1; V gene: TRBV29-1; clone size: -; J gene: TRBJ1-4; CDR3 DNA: TGCAGCGTTGAAGATCTTCGGGACAGGGGTATTGAAAAACTGTTTTTT; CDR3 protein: CSVEDLRDRGIEKLFF
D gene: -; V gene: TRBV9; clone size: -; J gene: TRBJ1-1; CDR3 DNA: TGTGCCAGCAGCCTAAGGGTGGGGGGGACTGAAGCTTTCTTT; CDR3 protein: CASSLRVGGTEAFF
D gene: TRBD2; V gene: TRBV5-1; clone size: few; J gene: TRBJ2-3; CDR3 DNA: TGCGCCAGCAGCTTGGGAGTCCAAGTAGCGGGTTACACAGATACGCAGTATTTT; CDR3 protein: CASSLGVQVAGYTDTQYF
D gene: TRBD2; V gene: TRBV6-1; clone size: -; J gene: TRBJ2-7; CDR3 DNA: TGTGCCAGCAGTGAATTCTGGGCTAGCGGGAGCGCCTACGAGCAGTACTTC; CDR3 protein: CASSEFWASGSAYEQYF
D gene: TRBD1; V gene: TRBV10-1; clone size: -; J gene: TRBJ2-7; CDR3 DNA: TGCGCCAGCAGTGAGTCCGGACAGGTAAACTACGAGCAGTACTTC; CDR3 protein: CASSESGQVNYEQYF
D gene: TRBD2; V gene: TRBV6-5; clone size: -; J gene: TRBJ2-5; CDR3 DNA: TGTGCCAGCAGTTACACTAGCGGGGGGGCAGAGACCCAGTACTTC; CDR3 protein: CASSYTSGGAETQYF
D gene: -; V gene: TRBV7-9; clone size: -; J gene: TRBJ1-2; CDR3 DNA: TGTGCCAGCAGCCCGGCACAGACCAATGGCTACACCTTC; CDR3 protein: CASSPAQTNGYTF
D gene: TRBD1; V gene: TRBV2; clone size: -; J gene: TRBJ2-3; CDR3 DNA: TGTGCCAGCAGTGACCCGGACAGGACTAGCACAGATACGCAGTATTTT; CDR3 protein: CASSDPDRTSTDTQYF
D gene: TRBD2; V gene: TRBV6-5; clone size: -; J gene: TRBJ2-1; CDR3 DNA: TGTGCCAGCAGGCAACTAGCGGGAGGGCCCAATGAGCAGTTCTTC; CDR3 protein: CASRQLAGGPNEQFF
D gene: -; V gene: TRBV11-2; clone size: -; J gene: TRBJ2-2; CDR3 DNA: TGTGCCAGCAGCTTCGGACAGACCAACACCGGGGAGCTGTTTTTT; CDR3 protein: CASSFGQTNTGELFF
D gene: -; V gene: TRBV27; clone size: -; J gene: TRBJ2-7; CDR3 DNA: TGTGCCAGCAGTCCCCAGGGCGCCCTCTACGAGCAGTACTTC; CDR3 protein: CASSPQGALYEQYF
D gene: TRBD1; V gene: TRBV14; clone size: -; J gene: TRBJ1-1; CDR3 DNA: TGTGCCAGCAGCCAAGGTAGTAACAGGGGGCTTATGAACACTGAAGCTTTCTTT; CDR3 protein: CASSQGSNRGLMNTEAFF
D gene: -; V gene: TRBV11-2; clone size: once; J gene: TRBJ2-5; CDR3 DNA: TGTGCCAGCAGCCCGGGCTCAGGGAACCAAGAGACCCAGTACTTC; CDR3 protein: CASSPGSGNQETQYF
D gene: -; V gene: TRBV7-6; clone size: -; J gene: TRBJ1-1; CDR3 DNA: TGTGCCAGCAGCCAGGGGAACACTGAAGCTTTCTTT; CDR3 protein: CASSQGNTEAFF
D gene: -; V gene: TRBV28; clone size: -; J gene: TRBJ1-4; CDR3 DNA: TGTGCCAGCAGGACCTCTAGAGAAAAACTGTTTTTT; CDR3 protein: CASRTSREKLFF
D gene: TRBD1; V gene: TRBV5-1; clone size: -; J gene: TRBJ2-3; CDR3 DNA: TGCGCCAGCAGCCTTGGGACAGGGACAGATACGCAGTATTTT; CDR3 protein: CASSLGTGTDTQYF
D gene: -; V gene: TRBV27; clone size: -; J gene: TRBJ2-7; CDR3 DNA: TGTGCCAGCAGGGCTTTGGCCACCTACGAGCAGTACTTC; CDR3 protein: CASRALATYEQYF
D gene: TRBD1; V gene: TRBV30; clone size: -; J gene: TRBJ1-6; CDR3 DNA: TGTGCCTGGACCCATAGACAGGGAAATTCACCCCCCCACTTT; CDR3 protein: CAWTHRQGNSPPHF
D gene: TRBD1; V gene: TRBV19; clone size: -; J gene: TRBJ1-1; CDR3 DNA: TGTGCCAGTAGTACCCAGGGGGTGAACACTGAAGCTTTCTTT; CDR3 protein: CASSTQGVNTEAFF
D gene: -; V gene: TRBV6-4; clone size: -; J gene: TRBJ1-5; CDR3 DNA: TGTGCCAACCCCAGGTTGGGCTCTAATCAGCCCCAGCATTTT; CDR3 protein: CANPRLGSNQPQHF
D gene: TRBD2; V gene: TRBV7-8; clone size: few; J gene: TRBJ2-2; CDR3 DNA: TGTGCCAGCAGCTTAGCGTTGATTGTAGCGGGAGGGCCGCGGAGCACCGGGGAGCTGTTTTTT; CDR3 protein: CASSLALIVAGGPRSTGELFF
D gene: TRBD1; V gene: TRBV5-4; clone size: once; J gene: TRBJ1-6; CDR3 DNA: TGTGCCAGCAGGTTGGACAGGGGGATACAACCCCTCCACTTT; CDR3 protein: CASRLDRGIQPLHF
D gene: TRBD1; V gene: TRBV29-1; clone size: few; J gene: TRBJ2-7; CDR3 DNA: TGCAGCGTTAAGGGACAGGGGACCACCTACGAGCAGTACTTC; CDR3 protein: CSVKGQGTTYEQYF
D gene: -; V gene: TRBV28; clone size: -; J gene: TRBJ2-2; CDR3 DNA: TGTGCCAGTACGTTGGATCAGCGCGGCACCGGGGAGCTGTTTTTT; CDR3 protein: CASTLDQRGTGELFF
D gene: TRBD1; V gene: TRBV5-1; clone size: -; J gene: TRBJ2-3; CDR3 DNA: TGCGCCAGCAGCGGCGGGACAGGGGTCGCAGATACGCAGTATTTT; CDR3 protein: CASSGGTGVADTQYF
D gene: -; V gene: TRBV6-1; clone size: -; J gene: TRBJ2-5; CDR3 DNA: TGTGCCAGCAGTGATTTGGACAGTCAAGAGACCCAGTACTTC; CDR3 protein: CASSDLDSQETQYF
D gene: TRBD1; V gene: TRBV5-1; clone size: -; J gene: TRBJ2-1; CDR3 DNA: TGCGCCAGCAGCTTGTCGGGACAGGGCGCCTACAATGAGCAGTTCTTC; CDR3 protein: CASSLSGQGAYNEQFF
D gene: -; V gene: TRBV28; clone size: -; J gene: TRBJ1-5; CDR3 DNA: TGTGCCAGCAGTTTTTACAGATCCAATCAGCCCCAGCATTTT; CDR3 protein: CASSFYRSNQPQHF
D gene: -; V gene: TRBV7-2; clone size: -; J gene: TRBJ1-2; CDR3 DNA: TGTGCCAGCAGCTTGGGGGGGGGCTATGGCTACACCTTC; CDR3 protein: CASSLGGGYGYTF
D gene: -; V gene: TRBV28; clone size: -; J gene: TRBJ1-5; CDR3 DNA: TGTGCCAGCAGTTTTAAACAGCCCCAGCATTTT; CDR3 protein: CASSFKQPQHF
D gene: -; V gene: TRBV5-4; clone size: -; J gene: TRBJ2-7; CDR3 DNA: TGTGCCAGCAGCGTCGACATGTCCTACGAGCAGTACTTC; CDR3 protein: CASSVDMSYEQYF
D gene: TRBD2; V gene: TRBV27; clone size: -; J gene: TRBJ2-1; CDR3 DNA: TGTGCCAGCAGTTTAGAGGGACTAGGTCACAATGAGCAGTTCTTC; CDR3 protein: CASSLEGLGHNEQFF
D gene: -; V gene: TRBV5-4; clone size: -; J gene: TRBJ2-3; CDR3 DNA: TGTGCCAGCAGCTTACTTTCGGTGGGGGGACCCACAGATACGCAGTATTTT; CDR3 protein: CASSLLSVGGPTDTQYF
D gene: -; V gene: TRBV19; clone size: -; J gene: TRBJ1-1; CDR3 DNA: TGTGCCAGTAGTATTGACAGAACCTACACTGAAGCTTTCTTT; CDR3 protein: CASSIDRTYTEAFF
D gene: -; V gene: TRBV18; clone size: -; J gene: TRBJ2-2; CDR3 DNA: TGTGCCAGCTCACCTACAGGGCCGGAGCTGTTTTTT; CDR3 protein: CASSPTGPELFF
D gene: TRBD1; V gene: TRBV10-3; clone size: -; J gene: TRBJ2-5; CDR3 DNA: TGTGCCATGGCCCCGGACAGGGTGGAGACCCAGTACTTC; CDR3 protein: CAMAPDRVETQYF